The entry below gives a single TCR beta chain sequence along with its context. This clone's antigen is unknown. No base quality values were provided; no much bigger clone lies one nucleotide off. Clipping removes 0 bases from V and 8 bases from J, with 17 as the unmatched junction base count. CDR1 and CDR2 are read off the germline V gene as SGDLS and YYNGEE. From the cysteine up to the phenylalanine, the CDR3 has a length of 18 residues. Only the CDR3 part of the read is kept: 54 bases, read in frame from the first base. Whole blood was collected in K2EDTA tubes by collaborating institutions according to the institutions' own protocols. For TCRbeta analysis, collaborators shipped samples in one of three forms: frozen whole blood, isolated PBMCs, or DNA extracted from either of those sample types. The data belong to a study of blood T cell repertoires in COVID-19 (TCRdb year 2020). Concerning the study at large: Samples covering the acute and convalescent phases of COVID-19 were provided by collaborators in the United States, Italy and Spain. Samples came from the ongoing ImmuneRACE study (first 160 participants) plus 1,254 subjects from 6 global collaborators. Nearly every sample came with metadata listing a de-identified subject ID, COVID-19 status, age in years and sex. Where available, HLA class I and class II types were obtained from metadata supplied by the sample provider rather than from assay-based typing. The dataset comprised deeply sampled blood TCRbeta repertoires from subjects exposed to, actively infected with, or recovered from COVID-19. The material from the prospective study consisted of cDNA or gDNA derived from T cells, B-cell-depleted T cells, or PBMCs. The repertoires were released in a freely available public database intended as a resource for research on the immune response to SARS-CoV-2. Results the study describes overall, beyond this receptor: Clinical and demographic metadata were provided uncurated, with the amount varying by source and participant.

TCRbeta CDR3 regions were amplified from genomic DNA by means of the immunoSEQ Assay, a bias-controlled multiplex PCR. For the original study's pipeline: The number of nucleated cells in each sample was estimated from the amplification of reference gene primers within the assay. To quantify the absolute abundance of each unique TCRbeta CDR3 rearrangement, sequence reads were collapsed and filtered. For each sample, productive Simpson clonality was calculated by taking the square root of Simpson's diversity index across productive rearrangements. Drawn from immuneACCESS, this table holds only the in-frame rearrangements with V and J called that TCRdb kept. Clones are partly lost; checked studies trace under half to an unresolved V gene and leave the rest unexplained. V, J and clone size are taken as reported in that table, and D and trimming were inferred from the DNA itself. Within this sample are approximately 90,000 clones, with 80% to 90% of them counted one time only. The biggest ten clones account for around 5% of the sample.

Sequencing was performed on peripheral blood. The sequence was obtained from an elderly woman with acute or convalescent COVID-19. The sequence links TRBV9 to TRBJ1-2; 9 junctional bases match TRBD1. The DNA reads TGTGCCAGCAGCGTAGATCCCTCCACCACAGGGGGCGCGGGGGGCTACACCTTC. It specifies CASSVDPSTTGGAGGYTF.